This TCR beta chain came from a study of response to subunit inactivated influenza vaccine. Regarding the study as a whole: Each seasonal influenza vaccination, the authors suggested, recruits few new T cells.

TCRdb re-called the RT-PCR reads through MiXCR, storing one row per CDR3 protein. The table records more than 700,000 distinct CDR3 sequences, about 20% of them present only once. Germline-derived CDR1 and CDR2 are SGHTA and FQGNSA. Trimming cost V 1 base and J 6 bases; bases outside gene matches: 6. The CDR3 is made up of 15 amino acids. A remark on this clonotype: Its antigen is still unknown.

The chain joins TRBV7-2 to TRBJ2-4; 7 nucleotides match TRBD1. This TCR derives from a man aged 45-65 years who received an inactivated influenza vaccine. Sequencing was performed on PBMCs from blood, taken roughly 5 days after vaccination. This CDR3 reads CASSLDAGQANIQYF. Written as DNA, the CDR3 is TGTGCCAGCAGCTTAGACGCCGGACAGGCAAACATTCAGTACTTC.